The clone carrying this TCR beta chain occurred a few times. Its antigen remains unknown. Within the sample, other DNA sequences also encode this same CDR3. Trimming cost V 0 bases and J 2 bases, with 8 bases left between them. Germline CDR1 SGHRS, CDR2 YFSETQ. This CDR3 has 14 amino acids. All of the isolated RNA was reverse transcribed, so expressed TCRB transcripts were sequenced. Clones were read by immunoSEQ multiplex PCR, and TCRdb kept only the in-frame ones, dropping some. The table lists about 740,000 clones, under 15% of them singletons. Sort purity for all populations was recorded as exceeding 98%. This sample was taken from a study of beta chain features in type 1 diabetes. Study-level background: Summed over all samples, the examined sorted cells came to 100 million to 130 million. Broader study findings: Within the patient group, naive, central memory and Treg TCRB repertoires appeared more similar to each other than within healthy donors. For Type 1 diabetes patients, all four CD4+ subsets carried TCRB CDR3s that were moderately but significantly shorter.

The material sequenced was naive CD4+ T cells from blood. This sequence was found in a man younger than 35 with type 1 diabetes. The chain is built from TRBV5-1 and TRBJ2-5, with D unclear. This chain's CDR3 is CASSLASEQETQYF. The DNA for the CDR3 is TGCGCCAGCAGCTTGGCCTCGGAGCAAGAGACCCAGTACTTC.